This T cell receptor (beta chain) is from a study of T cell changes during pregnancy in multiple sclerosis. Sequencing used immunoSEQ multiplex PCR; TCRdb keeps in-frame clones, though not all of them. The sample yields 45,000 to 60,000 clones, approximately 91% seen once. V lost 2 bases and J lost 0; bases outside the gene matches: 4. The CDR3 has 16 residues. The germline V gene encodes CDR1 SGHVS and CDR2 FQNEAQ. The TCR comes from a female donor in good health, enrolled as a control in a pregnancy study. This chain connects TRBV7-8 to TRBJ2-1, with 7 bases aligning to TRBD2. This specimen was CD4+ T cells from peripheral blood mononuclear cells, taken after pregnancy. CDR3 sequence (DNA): TGTGCCAGCAGCTTATGGCGGGGGAGCTCCTACAATGAGCAGTTCTTC. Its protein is CASSLWRGSSYNEQFF.